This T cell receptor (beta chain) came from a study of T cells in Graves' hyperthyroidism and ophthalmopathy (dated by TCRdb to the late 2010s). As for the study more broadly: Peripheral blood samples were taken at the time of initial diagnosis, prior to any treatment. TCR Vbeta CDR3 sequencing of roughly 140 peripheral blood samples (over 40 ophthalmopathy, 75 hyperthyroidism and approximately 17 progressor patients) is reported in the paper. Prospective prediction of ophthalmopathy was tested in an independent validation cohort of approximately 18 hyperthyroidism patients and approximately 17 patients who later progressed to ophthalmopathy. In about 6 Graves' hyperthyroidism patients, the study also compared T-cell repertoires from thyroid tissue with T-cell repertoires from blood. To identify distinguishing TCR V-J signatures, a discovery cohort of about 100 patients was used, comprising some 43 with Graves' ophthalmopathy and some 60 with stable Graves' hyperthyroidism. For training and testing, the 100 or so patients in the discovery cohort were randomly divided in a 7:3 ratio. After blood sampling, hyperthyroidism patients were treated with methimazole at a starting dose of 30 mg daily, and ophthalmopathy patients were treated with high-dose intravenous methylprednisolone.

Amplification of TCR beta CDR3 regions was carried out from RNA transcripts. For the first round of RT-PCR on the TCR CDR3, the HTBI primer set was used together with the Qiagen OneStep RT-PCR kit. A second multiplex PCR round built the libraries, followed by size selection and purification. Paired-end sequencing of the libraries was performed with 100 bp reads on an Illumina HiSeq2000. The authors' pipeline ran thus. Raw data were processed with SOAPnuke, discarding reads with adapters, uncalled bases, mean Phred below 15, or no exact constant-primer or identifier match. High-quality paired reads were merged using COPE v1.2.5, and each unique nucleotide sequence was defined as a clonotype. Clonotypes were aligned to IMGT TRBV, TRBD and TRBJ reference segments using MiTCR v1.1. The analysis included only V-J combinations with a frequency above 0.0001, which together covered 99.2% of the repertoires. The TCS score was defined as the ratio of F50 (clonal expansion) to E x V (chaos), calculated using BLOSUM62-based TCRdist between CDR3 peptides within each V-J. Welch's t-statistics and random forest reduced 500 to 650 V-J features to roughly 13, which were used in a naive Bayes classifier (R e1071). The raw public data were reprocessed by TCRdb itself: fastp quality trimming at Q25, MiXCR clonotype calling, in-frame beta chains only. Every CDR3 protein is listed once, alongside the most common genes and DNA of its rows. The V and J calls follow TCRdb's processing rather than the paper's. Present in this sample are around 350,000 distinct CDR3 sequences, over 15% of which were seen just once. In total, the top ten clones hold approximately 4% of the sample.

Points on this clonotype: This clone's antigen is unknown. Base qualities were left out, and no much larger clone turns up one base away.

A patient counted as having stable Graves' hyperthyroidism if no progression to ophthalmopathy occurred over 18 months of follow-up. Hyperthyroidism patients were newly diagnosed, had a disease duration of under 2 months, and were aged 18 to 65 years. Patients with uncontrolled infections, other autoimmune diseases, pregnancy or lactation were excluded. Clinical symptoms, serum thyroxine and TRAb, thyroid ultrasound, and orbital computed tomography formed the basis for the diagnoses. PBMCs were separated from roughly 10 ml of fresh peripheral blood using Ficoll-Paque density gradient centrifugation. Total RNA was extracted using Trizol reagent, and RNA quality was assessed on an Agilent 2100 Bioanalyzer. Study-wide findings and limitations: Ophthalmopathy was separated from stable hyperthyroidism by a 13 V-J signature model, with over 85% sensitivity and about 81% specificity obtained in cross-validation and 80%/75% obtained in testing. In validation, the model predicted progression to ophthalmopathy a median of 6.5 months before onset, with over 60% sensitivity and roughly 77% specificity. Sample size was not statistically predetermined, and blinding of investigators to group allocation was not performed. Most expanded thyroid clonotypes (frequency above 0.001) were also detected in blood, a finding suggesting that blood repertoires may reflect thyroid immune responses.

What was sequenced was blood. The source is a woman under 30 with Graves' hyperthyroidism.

The DNA is as follows: TGTGCCAGCAGTGACCGGGACTGGGCCTACGAGCAGTACTTC. Its product reads: CASSDRDWAYEQYF. The rearrangement joined TRBV6-1 to TRBJ2-7; TRBD2 might be the D gene, on 6 matching bases. The CDR3 starts with the cysteine, ends with the phenylalanine, and has 14 residues. Only CDR3 DNA is held: 42 bases, read in frame from base 1. CDR1 and CDR2 are read off the germline V gene as MNHNS and SASEGT. The germline ends are 11 bases apart after V is trimmed by 3 bases and J by 2 bases.